This TCR beta chain was captured by sequencing in a study of cytomegalovirus exposure and HLA in healthy donors. From germline, CDR1 is MDHEN and CDR2 SYDVKM. V was clipped by 7 bases and J by 2 bases; unmatched bases: 5. The CDR3 is 15 residues long. Use of 60 Vbeta and 13 Jbeta primers characterized the PCR. Method: immunoSEQ multiplex PCR; TCRdb's copy keeps in-frame clones and lacks some. Of some 120,000 clones listed, 78% are singletons. This TCR was recovered from a man aged 35-49 years in good health and CMV-seronegative. The rearrangement joins TRBV28 to TRBJ2-1; 10 bases map to TRBD1. The sequenced material came from PBMCs. The CDR3 nucleotides are TGTGCCAGCACAGGGACAGGGGACACCTACAATGAGCAGTTCTTC. It translates to CASTGTGDTYNEQFF.